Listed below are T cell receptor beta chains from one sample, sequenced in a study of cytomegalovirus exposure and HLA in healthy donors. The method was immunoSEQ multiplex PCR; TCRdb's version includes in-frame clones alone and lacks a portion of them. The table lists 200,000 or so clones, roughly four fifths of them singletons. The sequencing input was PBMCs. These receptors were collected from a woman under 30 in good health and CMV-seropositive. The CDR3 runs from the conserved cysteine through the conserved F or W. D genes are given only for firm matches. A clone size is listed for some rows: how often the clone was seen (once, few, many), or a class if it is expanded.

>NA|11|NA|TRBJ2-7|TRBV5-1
CASSPGYEQYF
TGCGCCAGCAGCCCGGGTTACGAGCAGTACTTC
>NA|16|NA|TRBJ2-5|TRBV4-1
CASSQGVRGAKETQYF
TGCGCCAGCAGCCAAGGAGTTCGGGGAGCTAAAGAGACCCAGTACTTC
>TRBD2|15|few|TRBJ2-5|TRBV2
CASSLLAEGWETQYF
TGTGCCAGCAGTTTGCTAGCGGAGGGATGGGAGACCCAGTACTTC
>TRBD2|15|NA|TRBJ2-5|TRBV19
CASARLAGEQRGQYF
TGTGCCAGCGCTAGACTAGCGGGGGAGCAAAGGGGCCAGTACTTC
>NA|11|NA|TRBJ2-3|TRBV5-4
CASRGLDTQYF
TGTGCCAGCCGTGGGCTAGATACGCAGTATTTT
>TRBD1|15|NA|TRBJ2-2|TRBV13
CASSKGQVLTGELFF
TGTGCCAGCAGCAAAGGACAGGTTCTCACCGGGGAGCTGTTTTTT
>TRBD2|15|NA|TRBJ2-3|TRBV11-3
CASSFSGGATDTQYF
TGTGCCAGCAGCTTCTCCGGGGGGGCTACAGATACGCAGTATTTT
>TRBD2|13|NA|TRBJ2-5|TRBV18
CASSPGLAETQYF
TGTGCCAGCTCCCCGGGACTAGCGGAGACCCAGTACTTC
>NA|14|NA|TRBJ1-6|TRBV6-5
CASSGSSYNSPLHF
TGTGCCAGCAGTGGGAGCTCCTATAATTCACCCCTCCACTTT
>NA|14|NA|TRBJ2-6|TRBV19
CASMFFSGANVLTF
TGTGCCAGTATGTTCTTCTCTGGGGCCAACGTCCTGACTTTC
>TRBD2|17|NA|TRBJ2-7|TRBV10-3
CATSGLAGGKVSYEQYF
TGTGCCACCTCGGGACTAGCGGGGGGAAAAGTCTCCTACGAGCAGTACTTC
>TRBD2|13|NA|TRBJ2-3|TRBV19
CASSPRTRLTQYF
TGTGCCAGTAGTCCCAGGACTAGGCTCACGCAGTATTTT
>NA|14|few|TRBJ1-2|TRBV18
CASGTDQGNYGYTF
TGTGCCAGCGGAACGGACCAGGGCAACTATGGCTACACCTTC
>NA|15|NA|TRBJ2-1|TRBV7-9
CASSLGSGGLNEQFF
TGTGCCAGCAGCTTGGGTAGCGGAGGTTTGAATGAGCAGTTCTTC
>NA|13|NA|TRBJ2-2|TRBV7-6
CASSLYLTGELFF
TGTGCCAGCAGCCTGTATCTAACCGGGGAGCTGTTTTTT
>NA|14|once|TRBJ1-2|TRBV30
CAWSDSIPGYGYTF
TGTGCCTGGAGTGACTCTATCCCGGGCTATGGCTACACCTTC
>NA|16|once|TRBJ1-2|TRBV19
CASSQFEDSLNYGYTF
TGTGCCAGTAGTCAATTTGAGGACAGCCTTAACTATGGCTACACCTTC
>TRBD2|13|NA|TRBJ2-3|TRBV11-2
CASVGGTTHTQYF
TGTGCCAGCGTGGGGGGGACCACACATACGCAGTATTTT
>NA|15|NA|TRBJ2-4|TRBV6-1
CASSERSRAKNIQYF
TGTGCCAGCAGTGAAAGGTCCAGGGCCAAAAACATTCAGTACTTC
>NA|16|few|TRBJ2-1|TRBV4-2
CASSRTAAGGYNEQFF
TGTGCCAGCAGCCGCACCGCAGCCGGGGGATACAATGAGCAGTTCTTC
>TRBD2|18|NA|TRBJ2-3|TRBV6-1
CASSEGRGGRGSTDTQYF
TGTGCCAGCAGTGAAGGACGGGGTGGGCGGGGGTCCACAGATACGCAGTATTTT
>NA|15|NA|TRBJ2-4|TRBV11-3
CASSLDFLAKNIQYF
TGTGCCAGCAGCTTGGACTTTCTAGCCAAAAACATTCAGTACTTC
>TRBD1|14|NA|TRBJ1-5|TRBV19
CASSVQGKGQPQHF
TGTGCCAGTAGTGTACAGGGGAAGGGTCAGCCCCAGCATTTT
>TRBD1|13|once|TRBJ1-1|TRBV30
CAWGRGQVTEAFF
TGTGCCTGGGGCAGGGGGCAGGTCACTGAAGCTTTCTTT
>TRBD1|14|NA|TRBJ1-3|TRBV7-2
CASSYRGPGNTIYF
TGTGCCAGCAGTTACAGGGGACCCGGAAACACCATATATTTT
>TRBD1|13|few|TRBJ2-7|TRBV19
CASKGTGKGEQYF
TGTGCCAGTAAAGGGACAGGGAAGGGAGAGCAGTACTTC
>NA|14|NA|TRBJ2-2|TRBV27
CASSFGVGTGELFF
TGTGCCAGCAGTTTCGGGGTGGGCACCGGGGAGCTGTTTTTT
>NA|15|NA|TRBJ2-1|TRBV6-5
CASSYTRYSYNEQFF
TGTGCCAGCAGTTACACAAGATACTCCTACAATGAGCAGTTCTTC
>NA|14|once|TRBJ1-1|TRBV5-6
CASSFGQGPTEAFF
TGTGCCAGCAGCTTCGGGCAGGGGCCCACTGAAGCTTTCTTT
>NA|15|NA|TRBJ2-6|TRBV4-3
CASSQERGGANVLTF
TGCGCCAGCAGCCAAGAGCGGGGTGGGGCCAACGTCCTGACTTTC
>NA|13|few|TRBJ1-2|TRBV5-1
CASSLAGPDGYTF
TGCGCCAGCAGCTTGGCAGGGCCGGATGGCTACACCTTC
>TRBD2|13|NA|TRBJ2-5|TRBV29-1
CSVDTSGGSARNF
TGCAGCGTTGATACTAGCGGGGGATCGGCCCGAAACTTC
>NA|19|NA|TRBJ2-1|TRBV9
CASSVDPGWEQGSNNEQFF
TGTGCCAGCAGCGTAGACCCAGGGTGGGAACAGGGTAGTAACAATGAGCAGTTCTTC
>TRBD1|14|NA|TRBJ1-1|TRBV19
CASSLQGANTEAFF
TGTGCCAGTAGTCTTCAGGGGGCGAACACTGAAGCTTTCTTT
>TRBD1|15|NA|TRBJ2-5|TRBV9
CASSSRQGAQETQYF
TGTGCCAGCAGCTCGAGACAGGGGGCTCAAGAGACCCAGTACTTC
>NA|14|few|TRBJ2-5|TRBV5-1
CASSLTTGQETQYF
TGCGCCAGCAGCCTGACGACAGGACAAGAGACCCAGTACTTC
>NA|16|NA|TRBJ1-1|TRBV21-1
CASSKFGTGGSTEAFF
TGTGCCAGCAGCAAATTCGGGACAGGCGGTAGCACTGAAGCTTTCTTT
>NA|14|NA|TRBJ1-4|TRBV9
CASSVGGGHEKLFF
TGTGCCAGCAGCGTAGGAGGGGGACATGAAAAACTGTTTTTT
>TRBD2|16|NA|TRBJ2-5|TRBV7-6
CASSLPPGGPEETQYF
TGTGCCAGCAGTCTACCTCCGGGGGGGCCTGAGGAGACCCAGTACTTC
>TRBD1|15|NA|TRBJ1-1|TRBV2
CASRKGDRGRGEAFF
TGTGCCAGCAGGAAAGGGGACAGGGGGCGAGGTGAAGCTTTCTTT
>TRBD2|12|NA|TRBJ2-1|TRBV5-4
CASSLSGVEQFF
TGTGCCAGCAGCTTGAGCGGGGTTGAGCAGTTCTTC
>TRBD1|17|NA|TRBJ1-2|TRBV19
CASSAPGTGGRGYGYTF
TGTGCCAGTAGCGCCCCCGGGACAGGGGGCCGGGGCTATGGCTACACCTTC
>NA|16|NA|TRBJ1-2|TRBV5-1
CASGSRVDSREGGYTF
TGCGCCAGCGGCTCACGTGTGGACTCTAGGGAGGGGGGCTACACCTTC
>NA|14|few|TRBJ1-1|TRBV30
CAWSVRGWGTEAFF
TGTGCCTGGAGTGTAAGAGGGTGGGGCACTGAAGCTTTCTTT
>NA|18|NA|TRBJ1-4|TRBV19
CATSGSPARQGGDEKLFF
TGTGCCACCTCGGGGTCCCCAGCCCGCCAGGGAGGGGACGAAAAACTGTTTTTT
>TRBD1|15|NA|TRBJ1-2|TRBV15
CATSSLGQGASGYTF
TGTGCCACCAGCTCATTGGGACAGGGGGCCAGTGGCTACACCTTC
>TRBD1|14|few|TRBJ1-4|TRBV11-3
CASSSGGTNEKLFF
TGTGCCAGCAGTTCAGGGGGCACTAATGAAAAACTGTTTTTT
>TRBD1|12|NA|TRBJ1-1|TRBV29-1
CGGLQGASEAFF
TGCGGGGGTTTACAGGGGGCATCTGAAGCTTTCTTT
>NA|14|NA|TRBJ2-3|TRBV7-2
CASRLASRTDTQYF
TGTGCCAGCCGATTAGCCTCTCGCACAGATACGCAGTATTTT
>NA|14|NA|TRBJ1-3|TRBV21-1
CASFHPNSGNTIYF
TGTGCCAGTTTCCATCCTAACTCTGGAAACACCATATATTTT
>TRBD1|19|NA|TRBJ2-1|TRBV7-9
CASSLDPPRTGSSYNEQFF
TGTGCCAGCAGCTTAGACCCCCCCCGGACAGGGAGCTCCTACAATGAGCAGTTCTTC
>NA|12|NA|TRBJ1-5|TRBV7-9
CASSLNSQPQHF
TGTGCCAGCAGCTTAAACAGTCAGCCCCAGCATTTT
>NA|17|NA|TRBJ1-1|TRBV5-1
CASSFRAGGVMNTEAFF
TGCGCCAGCAGCTTCCGGGCCGGGGGGGTAATGAACACTGAAGCTTTCTTT
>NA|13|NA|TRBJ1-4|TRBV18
CASSGQRNEKLFF
TGTGCCAGCTCAGGACAGCGTAATGAAAAACTGTTTTTT
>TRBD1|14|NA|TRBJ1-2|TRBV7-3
CASSPAGTDYGYTF
TGTGCCAGCAGCCCCGCCGGGACAGACTATGGCTACACCTTC
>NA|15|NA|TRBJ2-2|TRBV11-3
CASSLVTGSTGELFF
TGTGCCAGCAGCTTAGTGACGGGGAGCACCGGGGAGCTGTTTTTT